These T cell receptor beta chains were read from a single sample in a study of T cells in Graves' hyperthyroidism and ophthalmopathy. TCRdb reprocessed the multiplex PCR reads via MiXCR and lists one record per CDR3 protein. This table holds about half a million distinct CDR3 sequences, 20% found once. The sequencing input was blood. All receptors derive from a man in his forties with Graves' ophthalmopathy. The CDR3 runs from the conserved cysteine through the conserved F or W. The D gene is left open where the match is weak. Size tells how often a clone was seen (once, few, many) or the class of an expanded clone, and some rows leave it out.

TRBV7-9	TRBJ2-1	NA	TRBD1	TGTGCCAGTAGCAAAGAGGGGGCTAATGAGCAGTTCTTC	CASSKEGANEQFF
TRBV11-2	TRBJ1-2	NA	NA	TGTGCCTTTTCCAGTGGACAACTCTATGGCTACACCTTC	CAFSSGQLYGYTF
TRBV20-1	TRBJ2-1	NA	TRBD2	TGCAGTGCTAGGAGGACTAGCGGAGGCAATGAGCAGTTCTTC	CSARRTSGGNEQFF
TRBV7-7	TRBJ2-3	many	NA	TGTGCTAGCAGCTCCGCTTCCGCTGATACGCAGTATTTT	CASSSASADTQYF
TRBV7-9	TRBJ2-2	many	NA	TGTGCCAGCACCACTTGGGTTGCCGGGGAGCTGTTTTTT	CASTTWVAGELFF
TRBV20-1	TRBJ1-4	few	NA	TGCAGTGCTACTGGGGTAGCGAATGAAAAACTGTTTTTT	CSATGVANEKLFF
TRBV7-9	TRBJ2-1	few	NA	TGTGCCAGCAGCTTATACGTTAGCTCCTACAATGAGCAGTTCTTC	CASSLYVSSYNEQFF
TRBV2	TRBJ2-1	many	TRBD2	TGTGCCAGCAGTGAAGCCCCGGGACTAGAGCAGTTCTTC	CASSEAPGLEQFF
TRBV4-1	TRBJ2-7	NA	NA	TGCGCCAGCAGCCAAGTCAGCGGGCAGAGCTCCTACGAGCAGTACTTC	CASSQVSGQSSYEQYF
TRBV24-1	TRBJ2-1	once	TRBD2	TGTGCCACCAGTGATTTATTAGCGGGAGAGGGATCCAATGAGCAGTTCTTC	CATSDLLAGEGSNEQFF
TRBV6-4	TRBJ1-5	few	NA	TGTGCCAGCACCCTCGTGGGGAGGGATCAGCCCCAGCATTTT	CASTLVGRDQPQHF
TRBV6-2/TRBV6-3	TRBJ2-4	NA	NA	TGTGCCAGCAATGGTCCGGGGGATGACATTCAGTACTTC	CASNGPGDDIQYF
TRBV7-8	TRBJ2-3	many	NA	TGTGCCAGCAGTTGGGAGCGGGCAGAGGGCTCTAGCACAGATACGCAGTATTTT	CASSWERAEGSSTDTQYF
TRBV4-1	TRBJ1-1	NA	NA	TGCGCCAGCAGCCAAGGTAACACCTACCAAGAAGCTTTCTTT	CASSQGNTYQEAFF
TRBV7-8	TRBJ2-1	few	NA	TGTGCCAGCAGCTTCGACGCCTCCTACAATGAGCAGTTCTTC	CASSFDASYNEQFF